This TCR beta chain is from a study of cytomegalovirus exposure and HLA in healthy donors. Regarding this clone: Its specificity is not known.

The donors were healthy bone marrow donors. The primer mix had 60 Vbeta and 13 Jbeta primers. Generated by immunoSEQ multiplex PCR, the TCRdb table keeps only in-frame clones and is missing some. The table has 130,000 or so clones, 76% seen once. Points from the study as a whole: It was confirmed in vitro that a few of the CMV-associated chains were specific for CMV antigens. DRB1 showed the most TCR associations and HLA-C the fewest in a later analysis, as rates varied by HLA locus. A later analysis found that most CMV-associated TCR beta chains appeared HLA-restricted.

Germline V gene lookup returns CDR1 MDHEN and CDR2 SYDVKM. The V segment lost 6 bases and the J segment 6 bases; nucleotides outside the gene matches: 13. The CDR3 has 15 residues. The sequence came from a man between 40 and 49 years old in good health and CMV-seronegative. The sequencing input was PBMCs. The chain is built from TRBV28 and TRBJ2-7; 8 positions match TRBD1. The CDR3 sequence: CASSSRDRRPCEQYF. The CDR3 nucleotides read TGTGCCAGCAGCAGCCGGGACAGGAGACCCTGCGAGCAGTACTTC.